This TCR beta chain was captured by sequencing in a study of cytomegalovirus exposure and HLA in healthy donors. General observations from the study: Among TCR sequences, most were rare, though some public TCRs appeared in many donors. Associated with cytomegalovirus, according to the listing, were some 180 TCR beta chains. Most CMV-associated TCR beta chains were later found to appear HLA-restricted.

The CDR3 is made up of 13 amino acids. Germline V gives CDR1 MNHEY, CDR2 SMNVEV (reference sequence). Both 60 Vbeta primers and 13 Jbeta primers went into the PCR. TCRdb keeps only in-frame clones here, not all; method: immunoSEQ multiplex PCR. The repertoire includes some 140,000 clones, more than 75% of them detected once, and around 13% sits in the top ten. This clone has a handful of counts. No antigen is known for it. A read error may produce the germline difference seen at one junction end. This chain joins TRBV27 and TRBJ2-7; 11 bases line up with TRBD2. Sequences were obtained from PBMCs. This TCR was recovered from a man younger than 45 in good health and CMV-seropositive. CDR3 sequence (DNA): TGTGCCACCAGTAGCGGGAGGGTATACGAGCAGTACTTC. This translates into CATSSGRVYEQYF.